One sample yielded the 11 T cell receptor beta chains listed below, sequenced in a study of blood T cell repertoires in COVID-19. Only in-frame clones appear in the TCRdb table, and some are missing; sequencing was by immunoSEQ multiplex PCR. The table includes 100,000 to 150,000 clones, roughly 80% detected once. Sequencing was performed on peripheral blood. These receptor sequences come from a woman aged 45-65 years with acute or convalescent COVID-19.

The J gene is TRBJ1-4, the V gene TRBV5-1; 8 bases fit TRBD1. Trimming cost V 4 bases and J 7 bases; bases outside gene matches: 6. This CDR3 has 14 residues. Looked up from germline, CDR1 is SGHRS and CDR2 is YFSETQ. The CDR3 region is CASSLRTGSEKLFF. The CDR3, as DNA: TGCGCCAGCAGCCTCCGGACAGGGAGTGAAAAACTGTTTTTT.

The chain employs TRBV27 and TRBJ1-1; the match to TRBD1 covers 7 bases. CDR3 size: 17 residues. Germline V lookup: CDR1 MNHEY, CDR2 SMNVEV (reference sequence). V was clipped by 5 bases and J by 0 bases; unmatched bases: 12. The CDR3 region is CASSTERGLRMNTEAFF. DNA for the CDR3: TGTGCCAGCAGTACAGAAAGGGGGCTCAGGATGAACACTGAAGCTTTCTTT.

The table lists this clone with a count of one. V is TRBV27 and J is TRBJ1-1; perhaps TRBD1 as D (5 bases). The germline V gene has CDR1 MNHEY and CDR2 SMNVEV (reference sequence). This CDR3 region has 17 residues. Between the trimmed V and J ends, which lost 5 bases and 4 bases, there was a span of 23 bases. This CDR3 is CASSDKDFLGGATEAFF. Written as DNA, the CDR3 is TGTGCCAGCAGTGACAAAGACTTTCTGGGAGGGGCCACTGAAGCTTTCTTT.

V gene TRBV4-1 combines with J gene TRBJ1-4; D is unresolved. CDR3 size: 12 residues. V dropped 0 bases and J dropped 8 bases, with 4 bases sitting between them. The germline CDR1 and CDR2 sequences are MGHRA and YSYEKL. The CDR3 bases are TGCGCCAGCAGCCAAGAGGGCGAAAAACTGTTTTTT. It translates to CASSQEGEKLFF.

The chain joins TRBV2 to TRBJ1-4, with no clear D. V was cut by 4 bases and J by 15 bases, with 15 bases left in between. The CDR3 is made up of 12 amino acids. Germline values: CDR1 SNHLY, CDR2 FYNNEI. The CDR3 region is CASSATVSDVFF. CDR3 sequence (DNA): TGTGCCAGCAGTGCCACAGTTTCAGACGTGTTTTTT.

The gene calls are TRBV30 and TRBJ1-1, with a weak D call TRBD1 (6 bases). The CDR3 totals 11 residues. Germline-derived CDR1 and CDR2 are GTSNPN and SVGIG (reference sequence). V was pared by 8 bases and J by 4 bases, with 11 bases between. The CDR3 reads CAGNRATEAFF. CDR3 DNA sequence: TGTGCCGGTAACAGGGCCACTGAAGCTTTCTTT.

The CDR3 region has the DNA TGTGCCAGCAGCCAAGATAGGGCGGGGAGGGGCGAGCAGTACTTC. Translated, it gives CASSQDRAGRGEQYF. The chain combines TRBV3-1 (or the pseudogene TRBV3-2) with TRBJ2-7; 7 bases match TRBD2. The CDR3 runs 15 residues. Germline CDR1 is LGHDT and CDR2 is YNNKEL (reference sequence). Trimming removed 0 bases from V and 6 bases from J; junction bases left unmatched: 8.

The CDR3 spells CASSLGRGHNYGYTF. The CDR3 DNA is TGTGCCAGCAGCTTAGGAAGGGGCCATAACTATGGCTACACCTTC. The J gene is TRBJ1-2, the V gene TRBV7-3; TRBD1 might be the D (5 bases). Trimming took off 2 bases at V and 1 base at J, with 11 bases between the two ends. CDR1 and CDR2 from the germline V gene are SGHTA and FQGTGA. The CDR3 runs 15 residues.

CDR3 sequence: CASRPGDWRSPLHF. As DNA, the CDR3 is TGTGCCAGCCGTCCAGGGGATTGGCGTTCACCCCTCCACTTT. This rearrangement joins TRBV6-5 to TRBJ1-6, with D possibly being TRBD1 (6 bases). In germline, CDR1 is MNHEY, CDR2 SVGAGI. V was trimmed by 8 bases and J by 9 bases, leaving 17 bases between them. The length of the CDR3 is 14 residues.

This chain uses TRBV27 with TRBJ2-5; the match to TRBD1 covers 9 bases. Germline loops: CDR1 MNHEY, CDR2 SMNVEV (reference sequence). Trimming took 5 bases from V and 4 from J; bases not matched to a gene: 14. CDR3 length: 17 residues. The CDR3 here is CASSRTMDRGLGETQYF. The CDR3 DNA reads as TGTGCCAGCAGTCGTACCATGGACAGGGGATTAGGAGAGACCCAGTACTTC.

The chain links TRBV25-1 to TRBJ1-4, with D unclear. The CDR3 totals 12 residues. V lost 3 bases to trimming and J lost 5 bases, with 4 bases between them. Germline CDR1 reads MGHDK; CDR2 reads SYGVNS. The CDR3 DNA follows: TGTGCCAGCAGTGACAGGAATGAAAAACTGTTTTTT. Translating it yields CASSDRNEKLFF.